The text below deals with one T cell receptor (beta chain). Libraries were prepared by immunoSEQ multiplex PCR; TCRdb keeps only in-frame clonotypes and omits some of them. The table has fewer than 250,000 clones, roughly 82% seen once; the top ten hold about 4.8%. This sample is drawn from a study of blood T cell repertoires in COVID-19. Across the whole study: Samples taken during acute and convalescent COVID-19 were collected in the United States, Italy and Spain.

From germline, CDR1 is LGHDT and CDR2 YNNKEL (reference sequence). Trimming took off 1 base at V and 5 bases at J, with 17 bases between the two ends. The CDR3 covers 16 residues. The receptor was derived from a woman in her 70s with acute or convalescent COVID-19. Sequencing used peripheral blood. J is TRBJ1-1 and V is TRBV3-1 (or the pseudogene TRBV3-2); possible D gene TRBD1, 5 bases. CDR3 coding DNA: TGTGCCAGCAGCCAAGCATTGGGGGGGGTGTGGACTGAAGCTTTCTTT. This sequence encodes CASSQALGGVWTEAFF.